These T cell receptor beta chains were read from a single sample in a study of cytomegalovirus exposure and HLA in healthy donors. The method was immunoSEQ multiplex PCR; TCRdb's version includes in-frame clones alone and lacks a portion of them. Of fewer than 200,000 clones in the sample, approximately 80% were seen once. Input material: PBMCs. The source is a woman younger than 45 in good health and CMV-seropositive. Each CDR3 is given with its conserved first and last residue. A D gene is named only where the DNA matches it firmly. The size entry is marked missing in some rows and otherwise reads once, few, many or a size class.

V	size	D	J	DNA	CDR3
TRBV6-6	-	-	TRBJ2-2	TGTGCCAGCGCAAGACAGGCGAACACCGGGGAGCTGTTTTTT	CASARQANTGELFF
TRBV7-6	-	-	TRBJ2-5	TGTGCCAGCAGCTTAACAGCTAAAGGAGAGACCCAGTACTTC	CASSLTAKGETQYF
TRBV28	once	-	TRBJ2-7	TGTGCCAGCAGTTTTCGGGGCTACGAGCAGTACTTC	CASSFRGYEQYF
TRBV6-1	-	TRBD2	TRBJ2-3	TGTGCCAGCAGGTTAGCGGGAGGTACAGATACGCAGTATTTT	CASRLAGGTDTQYF
TRBV7-9	-	-	TRBJ1-3	TGTGCCAGCAGCCGAACGACAGTTGGAAACACCATATATTTT	CASSRTTVGNTIYF
TRBV5-1	-	TRBD1	TRBJ1-1	TGCGCCAGCAGGGCCGGGACAGGGGCCATTAAAGCTTTCTTT	CASRAGTGAIKAFF
TRBV4-1	few	-	TRBJ2-3	TGCGCCAGCAGCCAAGTGCCTTATCCGGACTCACGCACAGATACGCAGTATTTT	CASSQVPYPDSRTDTQYF
TRBV6-4	-	-	TRBJ1-2	TGTGCCAGCAGTGACTCAAGATTCCAAGAAGGGGCGGATGGCTACACCTTC	CASSDSRFQEGADGYTF
TRBV7-2	-	-	TRBJ2-5	TGTGCCAGCAGCTTAGGGTCCCGACTAGATAAAGAGACCCAGTACTTC	CASSLGSRLDKETQYF
TRBV5-6	few	-	TRBJ1-3	TGTGCCAGCAGCTTCTTCGGGAACTCTGGAAACACCATATATTTT	CASSFFGNSGNTIYF
TRBV7-9	-	-	TRBJ1-2	TGTGCCAGCAGACCCCTGTTAGGAGACTATGGCTACACCTTC	CASRPLLGDYGYTF
TRBV28	once	-	TRBJ1-4	TGTGCCAGCAGTCCGTCTGGGTCGGGTGAAAAACTGTTTTTT	CASSPSGSGEKLFF
TRBV28	-	-	TRBJ2-7	TGTGCCAGCACTGAAGAGCTCGCCTACGAGCAGTACTTC	CASTEELAYEQYF
TRBV27	-	TRBD2	TRBJ2-1	TGTGCCAGCAGTTTTGGACTAGCGGGAGGGCCAATAGATGAGCAGTTCTTC	CASSFGLAGGPIDEQFF
TRBV18	-	TRBD1	TRBJ1-1	TGTGCCAGCATAGGACAGGGGGGCATGAACACTGAAGCTTTCTTT	CASIGQGGMNTEAFF
TRBV4-2	-	TRBD2	TRBJ2-5	TGTGCCAGCAGCCAAGATACGGGACTAGCGAGTCAAGAGACCCAGTACTTC	CASSQDTGLASQETQYF
TRBV4-1	-	-	TRBJ1-6	TGCGCCAGCAGCCCAGCACGGGGGAGAGATAATTCACCCCTCCACTTT	CASSPARGRDNSPLHF
TRBV7-3	-	TRBD1	TRBJ2-7	TGTGCCAGCAGCTTCGGGACAGGCGTCTACGAGCAGTACTTC	CASSFGTGVYEQYF
TRBV30	-	-	TRBJ2-1	TGTGCCTGGCACTACGCAGATGAGCAGTTCTTC	CAWHYADEQFF
TRBV30	-	TRBD2	TRBJ2-2	TGTGCCTGGAGTGTACTATCTTTAGGAGCCGGGAGGCCGAACACCGGGGAGCTGTTTTTT	CAWSVLSLGAGRPNTGELFF
TRBV28	-	-	TRBJ1-5	TGTGCCAGCAGTTCAGGGGACGGTCAGGACCAGCCCCAGCATTTT	CASSSGDGQDQPQHF
TRBV6-5	-	-	TRBJ1-3	TGTGCCAGCATCCAGGGGACCTCTGGAAACACCATATATTTT	CASIQGTSGNTIYF
TRBV5-6	-	-	TRBJ2-2	TGTGCCAGCAGCTTGGCGTCGGGTACCGGGGAGCTGTTTTTT	CASSLASGTGELFF
TRBV5-4	-	TRBD1	TRBJ1-1	TGTGCCAGCAGCCGGACAGGGATGAACACTGAAGCTTTCTTT	CASSRTGMNTEAFF
TRBV29-1	-	TRBD2	TRBJ2-3	TGCAGCGTTGAGCTGGGGGGGGGCACAGATACGCAGTATTTT	CSVELGGGTDTQYF
TRBV27	-	TRBD1	TRBJ2-3	TGTGCCAGCAGTCCCGGGACAGCAATCTTCGATACGCAGTATTTT	CASSPGTAIFDTQYF
TRBV30	-	TRBD1	TRBJ1-2	TGTGCCTGGGAACAGGGGTCTAACTATGGCTACACCTTC	CAWEQGSNYGYTF
TRBV6-1	-	TRBD2	TRBJ2-7	TGTGCCAGCAGTCTTCGGGGAGGGTCCTACGAGCAGTACTTC	CASSLRGGSYEQYF
TRBV19	-	TRBD1	TRBJ1-5	TGTGCCAGTAGTACCCGGACAGGGGGGGATCAGCCCCAGCATTTT	CASSTRTGGDQPQHF
TRBV7-3	-	-	TRBJ1-6	TGTGCCAGCAGCTTAATCGGGGGTAACAATTCACCCCTCCACTTT	CASSLIGGNNSPLHF
TRBV11-1	-	TRBD2	TRBJ2-3	TGTGCCAGCAGCTTAGGGTCGCGGGGGGCGAGGGGCACAGATACGCAGTATTTT	CASSLGSRGARGTDTQYF
TRBV5-4	-	-	TRBJ2-3	TGTGCCAGCAGCTTGTGGAAAGCGACCCGCACAGATACGCAGTATTTT	CASSLWKATRTDTQYF
TRBV28	-	-	TRBJ1-1	TGTGCCAGCAGCCCTCTCAGGATTAGTAACACTGAAGCTTTCTTT	CASSPLRISNTEAFF
TRBV5-6	-	TRBD2	TRBJ2-3	TGTGCCAGCAGCCCCAGCTTTGCGGGAGGGGCAGATACGCAGTATTTT	CASSPSFAGGADTQYF
TRBV27	-	TRBD1	TRBJ2-1	TGTGCCAGCAGTTCCACACAGGGGTTTGAGCAGTTCTTC	CASSSTQGFEQFF
TRBV6-4	-	TRBD1	TRBJ2-5	TGTGCCAGCAGTGAAACCGGGACAGGGGGCCAAGAGACCCAGTACTTC	CASSETGTGGQETQYF
TRBV30	few	-	TRBJ1-1	TGTGCCTGGAGTGTGGGGGGGGACACTGAAGCTTTCTTT	CAWSVGGDTEAFF
TRBV4-2	-	TRBD2	TRBJ2-1	TGTGCCAGCAGCCAAGGACTTAAGCGGGAGGGCCTCTATGAGCAGTTCTTC	CASSQGLKREGLYEQFF
TRBV19	-	-	TRBJ1-4	TGTGCCAGTAGTCACCTCTGGACTGCAACTAATGAAAAACTGTTTTTT	CASSHLWTATNEKLFF
TRBV7-8	once	TRBD2	TRBJ2-2	TGTGCCAGCAGCTTAGCTCCACCTCGGGGGGCCGGGGAGCTGTTTTTT	CASSLAPPRGAGELFF
TRBV7-3	-	-	TRBJ2-1	TGTGCCAGCAGCTTACTCGCAGGCAATGAGCAGTTCTTC	CASSLLAGNEQFF
TRBV30	-	-	TRBJ1-2	TGTGCCTGGAGCGACACTTCTAACTATGGCTACACCTTC	CAWSDTSNYGYTF
TRBV19	-	-	TRBJ2-7	TGTGCCAGTAGTAAGGTGGCGGCCTACGAGCAGTACTTC	CASSKVAAYEQYF
TRBV9	-	-	TRBJ1-3	TGTGCCAGCAGCGTCCTTCGGTTCTCTGGAAACACCATATATTTT	CASSVLRFSGNTIYF
TRBV13	-	TRBD2	TRBJ2-1	TGTGCCAGCAGCCCCGGGACTAGCGGCAACAATGAGCAGTTCTTC	CASSPGTSGNNEQFF
TRBV28	once	-	TRBJ1-5	TGTGCCAGCAGCGAAGGACAGACCAATCAGCCCCAGCATTTT	CASSEGQTNQPQHF
TRBV5-5	-	-	TRBJ1-2	TGTGCCAGCAGCCCCAATGGGCAGGGTAACTATGGCTACACCTTC	CASSPNGQGNYGYTF
TRBV4-1	once	TRBD1	TRBJ2-1	TGCGCCAGCAGCTACGGGACAGGGGCCGATGAGCAGTTCTTC	CASSYGTGADEQFF
TRBV6-7	once	-	TRBJ1-1	TGTGCCGGAGGGCCGGGACTCCCGAACACTGAAGCTTTCTTT	CAGGPGLPNTEAFF
TRBV5-6	-	-	TRBJ1-6	TGTGCCAGCAGCTTGTTCAGGGACTATAATTCACCCCTCCACTTT	CASSLFRDYNSPLHF
TRBV2	few	TRBD1	TRBJ1-5	TGTGCCAGCAGTGAATGGACAGGGGGAGGCCCCCAGCATTTT	CASSEWTGGGPQHF
TRBV5-4	-	TRBD2	TRBJ2-7	TGTGCCAGCAGCTTGCCTGGACTAGCGGGAGCCTACGAGCAGTACTTC	CASSLPGLAGAYEQYF
TRBV6-5	-	TRBD2	TRBJ2-2	TGTGCCAGCAGGCCGGGGGGGAGCACCGGGGAGCTGTTTTTT	CASRPGGSTGELFF
TRBV7-9	-	-	TRBJ2-4	TGTGCCAGCAGCTTAGAAGCTCCAATAAACATTCAGTACTTC	CASSLEAPINIQYF
TRBV28	-	-	TRBJ2-3	TGTGCCAGCAACTCCGGAGGAGATACGCAGTATTTT	CASNSGGDTQYF
TRBV4-2	once	-	TRBJ1-2	TGTGCCAGCAGCCAAGGGCTATCAAGCCCCGGCGGAGCTAACTATGGCTACACCTTC	CASSQGLSSPGGANYGYTF
TRBV4-3	-	TRBD1	TRBJ2-3	TGCGCCAGCAGCCAAGACCGGACAGGGGGAACAGATACGCAGTATTTT	CASSQDRTGGTDTQYF